What follows describes a single T cell receptor (beta chain). The data derive from a study of control samples from healthy donors and cancer patients. Germline CDR1 and CDR2: SGDLS and YYNGEE. Trimming left V 0 bases short and J 6 bases short, with 13 bases between. CDR3 length equals 15 residues. Libraries were prepared by immunoSEQ multiplex PCR; TCRdb keeps only in-frame clonotypes and omits some of them. The sample includes 150,000 to 180,000 clones, approximately 94% seen only once; the top ten take about 5.6%. This TCR came from a man aged 40-49 years in good health. The sample taken for sequencing was blood. The J gene is TRBJ1-5, the V gene TRBV9; D is unclear. The CDR3 DNA reads as TGTGCCAGCAGCGTAGGCGAGGGTGTGGGTCAGCCCCAGCATTTT. Translating gives CASSVGEGVGQPQHF.